A selection of T cell receptor beta chains follows, all from one sample in a study of cytomegalovirus exposure and HLA in healthy donors. Only in-frame clones appear in the TCRdb table, and some are missing; sequencing was by immunoSEQ multiplex PCR. In the table there are under 150,000 clones, around 90% of which are singletons. The sequencing input was PBMCs. The receptors were gathered from a man aged 18 to 29 in good health and CMV-seropositive. CDR3s include the opening cysteine and the closing phenylalanine or tryptophan.

TRBV19	TRBJ1-5	CASSITGTGKNQPQHF
TRBV12-2	TRBJ2-7	CASRFLRTGSPYEQYF
TRBV29-1	TRBJ2-5	CSVEGYRVKGTQYF
TRBV7-9	TRBJ2-2	CASSLALNPGAGELFF
TRBV2	TRBJ2-7	CASSRSGYEQYF
TRBV6-1	TRBJ1-2	CASSEARGGGYTF
TRBV27	TRBJ1-5	CASSPWDSNQPQHF
TRBV11-2	TRBJ1-3	CASSLDRGFSGNTIYF
TRBV2	TRBJ2-7	CASSQEEYEQYF
TRBV6-6	TRBJ1-1	CASSLSGAGTEAFF
TRBV5-1	TRBJ1-2	CASSHPPGTATYGYTF
TRBV6-5	TRBJ1-2	CASSYDRVKYSYGYTF
TRBV19	TRBJ2-7	CASRRQGARGEQYF
TRBV21-1	TRBJ2-1	CAGGRRQFF
TRBV14	TRBJ1-2	CASSQAGGNYGYTF
TRBV5-1	TRBJ2-3	CASSEQGTPRDTQYF
TRBV5-4	TRBJ2-7	CASSLGASYEQYF
TRBV6-5	TRBJ1-6	CASSGQGNSPLHF
TRBV5-5	TRBJ2-7	CASSSRASGPYEQYF
TRBV10-3	TRBJ2-7	CAISDKGTGSYEQYF